This T cell receptor (beta chain) was sequenced during a study of shared clonotypes between healthy human individuals. Method: immunoSEQ multiplex PCR; TCRdb's copy keeps in-frame clones and lacks some. This table has over 2,000,000 clones, 80% to 95% appearing once. A remark on this clone: The same CDR3 also results from other DNA sequences found in this sample.

CD8 cells classed as naive were CD45RO-negative and positively selected for CCR7, excluding terminally differentiated effector memory CD45RA+ cells. The CDR3 is 12 amino acids. V lost 0 bases to trimming and J lost 10 bases, with 8 bases between them. The germline V gene has CDR1 SGDLS and CDR2 YYNGEE. The chain combines TRBV9 with TRBJ2-1; no definite D call. This receptor was taken from a young man in good health. Some clones in this sample may be carry-over from other donors' samples. The sample consisted of naive CD8+ T cells from PBMCs. The CDR3 DNA is TGTGCCAGCAGCGTAGTGGGGTGGGAGCAGTTCTTC. This translates into CASSVVGWEQFF.